This TCR beta chain was captured by sequencing in a study of control samples from healthy donors and cancer patients. The table came from immunoSEQ multiplex PCR; TCRdb's copy has only in-frame clones and leaves some out. Here the sample spans 100,000 to 150,000 clones, around 94% being singletons. The CDR3 length is 13 residues. The V end lost 5 bases, the J end lost 5 bases, and 11 bases lay between the germline ends. CDR1 KGHDR and CDR2 SFDVKD come from the germline V gene. The sequenced sample consisted of PBMCs. This chain uses TRBV24-1 with TRBJ2-5; D possibly corresponds to TRBD1 (7 bases). The sequence came from a man of 80 years or more with head and neck cancer. The CDR3 sequence is CATSVPGGETQYF. The DNA of the CDR3 is TGTGCCACCAGTGTACCAGGGGGGGAGACCCAGTACTTC.